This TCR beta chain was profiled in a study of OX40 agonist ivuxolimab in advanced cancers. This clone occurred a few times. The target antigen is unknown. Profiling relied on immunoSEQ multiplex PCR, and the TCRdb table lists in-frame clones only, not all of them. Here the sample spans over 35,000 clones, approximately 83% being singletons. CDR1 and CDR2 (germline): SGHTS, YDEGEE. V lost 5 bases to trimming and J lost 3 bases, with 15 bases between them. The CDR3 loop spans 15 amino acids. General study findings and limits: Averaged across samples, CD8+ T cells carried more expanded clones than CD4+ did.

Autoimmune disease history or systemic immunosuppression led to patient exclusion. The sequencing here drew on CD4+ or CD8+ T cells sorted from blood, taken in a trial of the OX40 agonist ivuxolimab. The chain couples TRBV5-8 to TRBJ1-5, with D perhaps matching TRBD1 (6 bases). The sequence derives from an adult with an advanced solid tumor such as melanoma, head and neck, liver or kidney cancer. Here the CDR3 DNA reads TGTGCCAGCAGAAAACGGGACATCGACAATCAGCCCCAGCATTTT. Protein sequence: CASRKRDIDNQPQHF.